These 4 T cell receptor beta chains were all obtained from the same sample, sequenced in a study of Ad26.COV2.S vaccination and SARS-CoV-2 variants. Indicated treatment: 15 to 20 received Ad26.COV2.S at low or high dose, single or two shots; about 5 received placebo; per-sample allocation not given. Vaccine and placebo recipients were sampled on day 63 after the first injection. Assay used: immunoSEQ multiplex PCR; TCRdb lists only in-frame clones, some missing. The sample carries about 680,000 clones, about 90% recorded once. The material was peripheral blood, obtained in a trial of Ad26.COV2.S vaccine versus placebo. The receptors here all came from a person aged 18 to 65 who received the Ad26.COV2.S COVID-19 vaccine or a placebo.

The chain employs TRBV7-2 and TRBJ1-2; D not resolved. V lost 5 bases and J 4 bases, leaving 14 bases between the germline ends. Germline CDR1 is SGHTA and CDR2 is FQGNSA. CDR3 length: 14 residues. CDR3 in amino acids: CASSPSRTLYGYTF. CDR3 bases: TGTGCCAGCAGCCCATCCAGGACTCTCTATGGCTACACCTTC.

The table lists this clone with a count of one. The same CDR3 arises from other DNA sequences in this sample as well. The chain employs TRBV24-1 and TRBJ1-1; D is undetermined. This CDR3 has 13 amino acids. CDR1 is KGHDR and CDR2 is SFDVKD in the germline V gene. V lost 4 bases and J lost 0, with 5 bases in between. CDR3 sequence (DNA): TGTGCCACCAGTGACAGCCTGAACACTGAAGCTTTCTTT. Its protein product is CATSDSLNTEAFF.

This chain connects TRBV19 to TRBJ2-3, with TRBD1 matching over 8 bases. The CDR3 has 16 amino acids. Germline values: CDR1 LNHDA, CDR2 SQIVND (reference sequence). V shed 3 bases and J 4 bases; nucleotides not matched to a gene: 9. CDR3 DNA: TGTGCCAGTAGTATTCGGAGACAGGGGTATGCAGATACGCAGTATTTT. Translated: CASSIRRQGYADTQYF.

The chain recombines TRBV4-1 with TRBJ2-7, with D perhaps TRBD1 (6 bases). V lost 3 bases and J 0 bases, leaving 12 bases between the germline ends. This CDR3 has 15 residues. Germline CDR1 reads MGHRA; CDR2 reads YSYEKL. The CDR3 loop reads CASSHPRGTSYEQYF. CDR3 in DNA: TGCGCCAGCAGCCACCCAAGGGGGACCTCCTACGAGCAGTACTTC.